These 3 T cell receptor beta chains were all obtained from the same sample, sequenced in a study of breast tumors, draining lymph nodes, adjacent tissues. Samples came from axillary lymph nodes draining the breast cancer. Via MiXCR, TCRdb re-called the multiplex PCR reads, giving one row per CDR3 protein. The sample records approximately 130,000 distinct CDR3 sequences, about 20% being singletons. Sample: axillary lymph node tissue. These receptors all stem from a female donor with breast cancer. Some clones in this sample may be carry-over from other donors' samples.

This clonotype has a count of ten or more. This chain uses TRBV20-1 with TRBJ1-2; D gene uncertain. This CDR3 comprises 12 residues. Germline V gene lookup returns CDR1 DFQATT and CDR2 SNEGSKA (reference sequence). The ends were cut back, 3 bases at V and 4 bases at J, with 9 bases in the middle. For the CDR3, the DNA is TGCAGTGCTAGTTCTGGGAGCTATGGCTACACCTTC. Its translation: CSASSGSYGYTF.

In its sample, this clonotype was seen many times. The rearrangement uses TRBV2 and TRBJ1-6; 7 nucleotides line up with TRBD1. V shed 6 bases and J 9 bases; nucleotides not matched to a gene: 11. This CDR3 contains 15 residues. The germline CDR1 and CDR2 sequences are SNHLY and FYNNEI. CDR3 nucleotides: TGTGCCAGCAGAGGGGAGACAGGGTACAGTTCACCCCTCCACTTT. This gives the protein CASRGETGYSSPLHF.

This clonotype was seen a few times. This chain joins TRBV14 and TRBJ2-5, with D hard to call. Between the trimmed V and J ends, which lost 8 bases and 4 bases, there was a span of 14 bases. The CDR3 runs to 13 residues. Germline V CDR1 and CDR2: SGHDN, FVKESK. The CDR3 nucleotides are TGTGCCAGCGCCCCTGACTTTGGAGAGACCCAGTACTTC. Translation gives CASAPDFGETQYF.